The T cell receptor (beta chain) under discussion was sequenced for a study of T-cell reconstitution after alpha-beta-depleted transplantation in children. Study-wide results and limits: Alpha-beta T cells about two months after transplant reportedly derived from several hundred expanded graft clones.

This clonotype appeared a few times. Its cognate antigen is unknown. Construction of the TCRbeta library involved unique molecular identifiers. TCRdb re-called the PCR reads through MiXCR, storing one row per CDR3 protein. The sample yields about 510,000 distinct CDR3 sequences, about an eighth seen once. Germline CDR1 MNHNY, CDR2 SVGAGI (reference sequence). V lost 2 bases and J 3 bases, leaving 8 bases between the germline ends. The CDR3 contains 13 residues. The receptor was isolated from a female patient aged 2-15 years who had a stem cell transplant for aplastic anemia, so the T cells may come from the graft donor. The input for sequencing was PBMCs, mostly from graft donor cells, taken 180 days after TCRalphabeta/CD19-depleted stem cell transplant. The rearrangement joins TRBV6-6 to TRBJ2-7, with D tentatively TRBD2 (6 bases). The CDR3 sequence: CASSYGRLYEQYV. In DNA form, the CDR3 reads TGTGCCAGCAGTTACGGGAGGCTCTACGAGCAGTACGTC.